The source of this T cell receptor (beta chain) is a study of T cells in Graves' hyperthyroidism and ophthalmopathy. Looking at the study overall: Peripheral blood was obtained at initial diagnosis, preceding any treatment. Study results and limitations: Using 13 V-J features, a model discriminated ophthalmopathy from stable hyperthyroidism. Clonotypes that were expanded in thyroid above 0.001 mostly appeared in blood too. Ophthalmopathy prediction by the model preceded onset by a median about 6.8 months.

The table lists this clonotype with many counts. What it recognizes is unknown. TCR beta CDR3 regions were amplified from RNA transcripts. TCR CDR3 regions were first amplified by RT-PCR with HTBI primers. TCRdb redid the calling of the multiplex PCR reads with MiXCR, one entry per CDR3 protein. The sample gives around 350,000 distinct CDR3 sequences, more than 15% of which show up once; 28% is in the top ten. Sequencing was carried out using blood. The clonotype was recovered from a woman between 18 and 29 years old with Graves' hyperthyroidism that later progressed to Graves' ophthalmopathy.

DNA of the CDR3: TGTGCCAGCAGCTTGGTCACCGTCGGTGAAGCTTTCTTT. It yields the protein CASSLVTVGEAFF. The J gene is TRBJ1-1, the V gene TRBV7-8; no firm D call. With 3 bases removed from V and 7 bases from J, the gap between germline ends came to 12 bases. The germline V gene encodes CDR1 SGHVS and CDR2 FQNEAQ. The CDR3 is 13 amino acids.